The 32 T cell receptor beta chains in this list originate from one sample, sequenced in a study of T cell repertoires in cytomegalovirus infection. TCRdb itself ran the reads through MiXCR, one entry per CDR3 protein. The sample carries roughly 320,000 distinct CDR3 sequences, 9.5% recorded once. The specimen was PBMCs. These receptors originate from a human donor in good health (CMV status not recorded). Some clones in this sample may be carry-over from other donors' samples.

This clonotype came up many times. This chain uses TRBV20-1 with TRBJ2-3; 8 bases match TRBD2. J was trimmed by 5 bases and V by 1 base; bases with no gene match: 14. The CDR3 length is 17 residues. CDR1 DFQATT and CDR2 SNEGSKA come from the germline V gene (reference sequence). The CDR3 DNA reads TGCAGTGCTAGAGGAGGGGCTAGCGGGCCTGGGCAAGATACGCAGTATTTT. This codes for CSARGGASGPGQDTQYF.

This clonotype has a count of ten or more. CDR3 nucleotides: TGCAGTGCTAGAGCATCTAACCGCCGCGGGGATACGCAGTATTTT. It yields the protein CSARASNRRGDTQYF. The J gene is TRBJ2-3, the V gene TRBV20-1; perhaps TRBD2 as D (5 bases). The CDR3 totals 15 residues. Germline-derived CDR1 and CDR2 are DFQATT and SNEGSKA (reference sequence). V shed 1 base and J shed 6 bases, with 17 bases lying between them.

As regards this clonotype: A clone one base away is much larger, so this may be a read error. The chain has TRBV5-4 and TRBJ2-1; no clear D gene. Germline lookup yields CDR1 SGHNT and CDR2 YYREEE (reference sequence). The CDR3 covers 11 residues. The V end lost 2 bases, the J end lost 8 bases, and 5 bases lay between the germline ends. CDR3 sequence reads: CASSFRYEQFF. CDR3 DNA: TGTGCCAGCAGCTTTAGGTATGAGCAGTTCTTC. Filled out from reference TRBV5-4 and TRBJ2-1, the complete variable domain reads ETGVTQSPTHLIKTRGQQVTLRCSSQSGHNTVSWYQQALGQGPQFIFQYYREEENGRGNFPPRFSGLQFPNYSSELNVNALELDDSALYLCASSFRYEQFFGPGTRLTVL.

In this sample, this clonotype turned up a few times. The rearrangement uses TRBV29-1 and TRBJ2-7; 7 positions agree with TRBD2. Germline CDR1 and CDR2: SQVTM and ANQGSEA. The CDR3 is 12 residues long. V lost 6 bases and J lost 2; bases outside the gene matches: 4. The CDR3 sequence is CSVRAGPYEQYF. Written as DNA, the CDR3 is TGCAGCGTACGAGCGGGGCCCTACGAGCAGTACTTC.

This clonotype occurred a few times. For the CDR3, the DNA is TGCGCCAGCAGCTGGGGGACCAGTACCACTGAAGCTTTCTTT. This sequence encodes CASSWGTSTTEAFF. V is TRBV5-1 and J is TRBJ1-1; possible D gene TRBD1, 5 bases. Germline V lookup: CDR1 SGHRS, CDR2 YFSETQ. This CDR3 region has 14 residues. V lost 3 bases to trimming and J lost 4 bases, with 13 bases between them.

The rearrangement uses TRBV7-9 and TRBJ2-1; tentatively, D is TRBD2 (6 bases). Trimming shortened V by 1 base and J by 6 bases, and 19 bases separated the two germline ends. Per the germline V gene, CDR1 is SEHNR and CDR2 is FQNEAQ (reference sequence). The CDR3 contains 17 residues. CDR3 residues: CASSLVFGTPRSNEQFF. CDR3 bases: TGTGCCAGCAGCTTAGTATTCGGGACTCCACGTTCCAATGAGCAGTTCTTC. Combining the CDR3 with reference TRBV7-9 and TRBJ2-1 gives the whole variable domain DTGVSQNPRHKITKRGQNVTFRCDPISEHNRLYWYRQTLGQGPEFLTYFQNEAQLEKSRLLSDRFSAERPKGSFSTLEIQRTEQGDSAMYLCASSLVFGTPRSNEQFFGPGTRLTVL.

The chain employs TRBV12-5 and TRBJ2-7; no clear D. The ends were cut back, 5 bases at V and 4 bases at J, with 9 bases in the middle. Germline-derived CDR1 and CDR2 are LGHNT and FRNRAP. The CDR3 is made up of 12 amino acids. CDR3 DNA: TGTGCTAGTGGTCCTGGGAAGTACGAGCAGTACTTC. Amino acids: CASGPGKYEQYF.

This sequence joins TRBV7-2 and TRBJ2-5; no clear D gene. V dropped 1 base and J dropped 3 bases, with 12 bases sitting between them. CDR1 and CDR2 from the germline V gene are SGHTA and FQGNSA. There are 15 residues in the CDR3. The DNA of the CDR3 is TGTGCCAGCAGCTTAGTCCGGGCGGCGAAAGAGACCCAGTACTTC. Protein: CASSLVRAAKETQYF.

This clonotype has ten or more counts. The chain joins TRBV7-9 to TRBJ2-7; possibly TRBD2 for D (6 bases). V was trimmed by 5 bases and J by 3 bases, leaving 11 bases between them. The CDR3 sequence is 13 residues long. The germline V gene has CDR1 SEHNR and CDR2 FQNEAQ (reference sequence). The CDR3 here is CASSPPGDYEQYF. CDR3 nucleotides: TGTGCCAGCAGCCCCCCGGGGGACTACGAGCAGTACTTC.

The V and J genes are TRBV12-3 or TRBV12-4 and TRBJ2-2, with D perhaps TRBD2 (5 bases). V was trimmed by 3 bases and J by 8 bases, leaving 13 bases between them. This CDR3 is 14 amino acids long. The CDR3 DNA follows: TGTGCCAGCAGTTTTAATCTCCGGGGAGGGGAGCTGTTTTTT. Translation: CASSFNLRGGELFF.

This chain joins TRBV20-1 and TRBJ1-6; D is ambiguous. The germline gives CDR1 DFQATT, CDR2 SNEGSKA (reference sequence). This CDR3 is built from 15 residues. V shed 3 bases and J shed 6 bases, with 15 bases lying between them. The CDR3 spells CSASAQRAANSPLHF. DNA for the CDR3: TGCAGTGCTAGCGCACAGAGGGCCGCTAATTCACCCCTCCACTTT.

The rearrangement uses TRBV13 and TRBJ2-1; 10 nucleotides agree with TRBD1. V shed 5 bases and J 7 bases; nucleotides not matched to a gene: 8. CDR3 length equals 15 residues. Germline-derived CDR1 and CDR2 are PRHDT and FYEKMQ (reference sequence). DNA of the CDR3: TGTGCCAGCAGCCACCGGGACAGGGGAAGGAATGAGCAGTTCTTC. Encoded protein: CASSHRDRGRNEQFF.

The chain uses TRBV20-1 and TRBJ2-7; tentatively, D is TRBD2 (6 bases). Germline V gives CDR1 DFQATT, CDR2 SNEGSKA (reference sequence). CDR3 length: 13 amino acids. V was cut by 1 base and J by 1 base, with 8 bases left in between. DNA of the CDR3: TGCAGTGCTAGAGGGGGGACTTCCTACGAGCAGTACTTC. Translating gives CSARGGTSYEQYF.

This clonotype has a handful of counts. The chain joins TRBV28 to TRBJ1-5, with D unclear. Germline-derived CDR1 and CDR2 are MDHEN and SYDVKM. The CDR3 contains 15 residues. With 3 bases removed from V and 0 bases from J, the gap between germline ends came to 9 bases. In nucleotides, the CDR3 is TGTGCCAGCAGTTTTCCCGGGTTTAGCAATCAGCCCCAGCATTTT. This translates into CASSFPGFSNQPQHF.

This clonotype has just a few counts. V and J are TRBV7-6 and TRBJ2-2; D not certain. Trimming left V 5 bases short and J 6 bases short, with 7 bases between. The CDR3 covers 12 residues. Germline V gene sequence: CDR1 SGHVS, CDR2 FNYEAQ. The CDR3 loop is CASSLFPGELFF. CDR3 DNA: TGTGCCAGCAGCCTATTTCCCGGGGAGCTGTTTTTT.

This clonotype has a handful of counts. In DNA, the CDR3 is TGTGCCAGCAGCCCGCTGAGGGGGCTGAACACTGAAGCTTTCTTT. Its protein product is CASSPLRGLNTEAFF. The rearrangement joins TRBV7-9 to TRBJ1-1, with 7 bases aligning to TRBD1. The CDR3 has 15 residues. Germline CDR1 and CDR2: SEHNR and FQNEAQ (reference sequence). Trimming took 5 bases from V and 0 from J; bases not matched to a gene: 6.

This clonotype was seen more than once but under ten times. The genes are TRBV28 and TRBJ1-2; 8 bases are shared with TRBD1. Germline CDR1 and CDR2: MDHEN and SYDVKM. There are 14 residues in the CDR3. After removal of 7 bases from V and 5 bases from J, the junction contained 9 bases not matched to a gene. The CDR3, as DNA: TGTGCCAGCAATCGACAGGGGACCTTATATGGCTACACCTTC. Translating gives CASNRQGTLYGYTF.

The chain carries TRBV12-3 or TRBV12-4 and TRBJ2-1; TRBD2 aligns across 12 bases. The trim removed 5 bases at V and 1 base at J, leaving 3 bases unmatched. The CDR3 has 16 amino acids. Written as DNA, the CDR3 is TGTGCCAGCAGTGGGACTAGCGGGTGGTCCTACAATGAGCAGTTCTTC. Translating gives CASSGTSGWSYNEQFF.

The chain uses TRBV2 and TRBJ1-1; TRBD1 aligns across 7 bases. The CDR3 has 13 amino acids. The germline CDR1 and CDR2 sequences are SNHLY and FYNNEI. V lost 6 bases, J lost 7 bases, and 8 bases stayed unmatched. The CDR3 spells CASRRTGGLEAFF. As DNA, the CDR3 is TGTGCCAGCAGGCGGACAGGAGGCCTTGAAGCTTTCTTT. Full variable domain (outside the CDR3, taken from reference TRBV2 and TRBJ1-1): EPEVTQTPSHQVTQMGQEVILRCVPISNHLYFYWYRQILGQKVEFLVSFYNNEISEKSEIFDDQFSVERPDGSNFTLKIRSTKLEDSAMYFCASRRTGGLEAFFGQGTRLTVV.

This clonotype appeared a few times. The chain links TRBV29-1 to TRBJ2-5; no clear D gene. This CDR3 comprises 12 residues. CDR1 is SQVTM and CDR2 is ANQGSEA in the germline V gene. Trimming cost V 5 bases and J 4 bases, with 11 bases left between them. The CDR3: CSVTPGTETQYF. In DNA, the CDR3 is TGCAGCGTTACTCCGGGTACAGAGACCCAGTACTTC.

The genes are TRBV4-2 and TRBJ1-5; 11 nucleotides match TRBD1. This CDR3 comprises 17 residues. V dropped 1 base and J dropped 3; count of bases not matched to a gene: 5. Germline V gives CDR1 LGHNA, CDR2 YNFKEQ. CDR3 bases: TGTGCCAGCAGCCAAGGGACAGGGGGCGTAAACAATCAGCCCCAGCATTTT. Protein: CASSQGTGGVNNQPQHF.

The chain has TRBV25-1 and TRBJ2-1; D tentatively fits TRBD1 or TRBD2 (5 bases each). The CDR3 has 16 residues. Trimming stripped 4 bases from V and 2 bases from J, with 15 bases between. Germline loops: CDR1 MGHDK, CDR2 SYGVNS. The DNA for the CDR3 is TGTGCCAGCAGTGTTGGGGGTGGAAGACCCTACAATGAGCAGTTCTTC. Protein: CASSVGGGRPYNEQFF.

This clonotype occurred many times. This chain uses TRBV28 with TRBJ2-1; tentatively, D is TRBD1 (6 bases). Trimming removed 5 bases from V and 0 bases from J, with 11 bases in between. The germline CDR1 and CDR2 sequences are MDHEN and SYDVKM. CDR3 size: 15 residues. The CDR3 bases are TGTGCCAGCAGTCCCGGACAGTTCTCCTACAATGAGCAGTTCTTC. Its protein is CASSPGQFSYNEQFF. The full variable domain, completed using reference TRBV28 and TRBJ2-1, is DVKVTQSSRYLVKRTGEKVFLECVQDMDHENMFWYRQDPGLGLRLIYFSYDVKMKEKGDIPEGYSVSREKKERFSLILESASTNQTSMYLCASSPGQFSYNEQFFGPGTRLTVL.

CDR3 in amino acids: CASSFGASSGNTIYF. The CDR3 DNA reads TGTGCCAGCAGTTTCGGGGCCAGCTCTGGAAACACCATATATTTT. The chain employs TRBV12-3 or TRBV12-4 and TRBJ1-3, with D perhaps matching TRBD1 (5 bases). Deletions cut 3 bases from V and 0 bases from J, with 9 bases between. The CDR3 consists of 15 residues.

This clonotype was observed at least ten times. The gene calls are TRBV7-2 and TRBJ1-5, with 10 bases identical to TRBD1. Looked up from germline, CDR1 is SGHTA and CDR2 is FQGNSA. The CDR3 has 16 residues. Trimming took 5 bases from V and 3 from J; bases not matched to a gene: 7. The CDR3 DNA is TGTGCCAGCAGCCGGGACAGGGGTGCGATCAATCAGCCCCAGCATTTT. The encoded protein is CASSRDRGAINQPQHF.

This clonotype was seen repeatedly, ten times or more. This rearrangement joins TRBV10-3 to TRBJ2-5; 8 positions agree with TRBD2. This CDR3 is 13 amino acids long. The V segment lost 10 bases and the J segment 5 bases; nucleotides outside the gene matches: 9. Germline-derived CDR1 and CDR2 are ENHRY and SYGVKD. CDR3 coding DNA: TGTGCCACCGGTCGGGGGGGCGTGGAGACCCAGTACTTC. Amino acid sequence: CATGRGGVETQYF.

The sample holds a few counts of this clonotype. The chain is built from TRBV6-5 and TRBJ1-6; D gene uncertain. The CDR3 extends over 12 amino acids. CDR1 MNHEY and CDR2 SVGAGI come from the germline V gene. V lost 3 bases, J lost 9 bases, and 6 bases lay in between. CDR3: CASSYISSPLHF. CDR3 sequence (DNA): TGTGCCAGCAGTTATATATCTTCACCCCTCCACTTT.

This clonotype was recorded a few times. V usage is TRBV4-3 and J usage is TRBJ2-7; possibly TRBD1 for D (6 bases). The CDR3 is 15 residues long. Deletions cut 3 bases from V and 2 bases from J, with 14 bases between. Germline V gives CDR1 LGHNA, CDR2 YSLEER. The CDR3 region is CASSHAPDSTYEQYF. CDR3 bases: TGCGCCAGCAGCCACGCTCCGGACAGTACCTACGAGCAGTACTTC.

This clonotype was found a few times. The chain carries TRBV9 and TRBJ2-6; D might be TRBD1 (6 bases). Germline CDR1 reads SGDLS; CDR2 reads YYNGEE. Trimming cost V 2 bases and J 3 bases, with 9 bases left between them. This CDR3 has 15 amino acids. The CDR3 nucleotides are TGTGCCAGCAGCGTGACAGGTGGTGGGGCCAACGTCCTGACTTTC. Protein product: CASSVTGGGANVLTF.

This clonotype was detected many times. The V call is TRBV7-2, the J call TRBJ1-1, with no clear D. Germline V CDR1 and CDR2: SGHTA, FQGNSA. The CDR3 covers 14 residues. Between the trimmed V and J ends, which lost 2 bases and 3 bases, there was a span of 10 bases. The CDR3 bases are TGTGCCAGCAGCTTAAGAGCTCTTTACACTGAAGCTTTCTTT. As protein: CASSLRALYTEAFF.

In its sample, this clonotype was seen a few times. The genes are TRBV13 and TRBJ1-1; D is unresolved. This CDR3 has 13 amino acids. The V end lost 3 bases, the J end lost 0 bases, and 5 bases lay between the germline ends. Germline CDR1 is PRHDT and CDR2 is FYEKMQ (reference sequence). CDR3 sequence (DNA): TGTGCCAGCAGCTTTCTCCTGAACACTGAAGCTTTCTTT. The encoded protein is CASSFLLNTEAFF.

This clonotype was picked up one time. This sequence joins TRBV24-1 and TRBJ1-1; D is ambiguous. The germline V gene has CDR1 KGHDR and CDR2 SFDVKD. The V and J ends lost 3 bases and 11 bases respectively, with 12 bases between them. This CDR3 spans 12 amino acids. Here the CDR3 reads CATSDIRARAFF. The DNA for the CDR3 is TGTGCCACCAGTGATATTAGGGCGAGGGCTTTCTTT.